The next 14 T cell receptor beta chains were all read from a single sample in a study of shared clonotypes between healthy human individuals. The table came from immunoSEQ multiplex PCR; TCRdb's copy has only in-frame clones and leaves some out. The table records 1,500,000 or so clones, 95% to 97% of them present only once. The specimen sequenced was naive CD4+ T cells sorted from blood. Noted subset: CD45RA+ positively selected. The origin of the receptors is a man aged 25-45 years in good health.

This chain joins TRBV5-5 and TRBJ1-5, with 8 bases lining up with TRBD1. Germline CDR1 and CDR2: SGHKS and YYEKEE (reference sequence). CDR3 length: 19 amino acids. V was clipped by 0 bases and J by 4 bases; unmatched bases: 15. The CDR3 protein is CASSLATPDRVGGNQPQHF. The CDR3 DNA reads TGTGCCAGCAGCTTGGCGACCCCGGACAGGGTTGGGGGGAATCAGCCCCAGCATTTT.

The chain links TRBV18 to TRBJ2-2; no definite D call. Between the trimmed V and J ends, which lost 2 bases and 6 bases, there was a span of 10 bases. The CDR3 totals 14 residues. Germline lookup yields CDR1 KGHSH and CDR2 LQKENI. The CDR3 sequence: CASSPNPGSGELFF. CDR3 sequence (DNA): TGTGCCAGCTCACCAAACCCGGGCTCCGGGGAGCTGTTTTTT.

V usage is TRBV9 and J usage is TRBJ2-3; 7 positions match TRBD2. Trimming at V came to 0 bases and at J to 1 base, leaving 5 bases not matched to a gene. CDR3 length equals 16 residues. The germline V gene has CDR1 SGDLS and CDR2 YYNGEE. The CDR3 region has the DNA TGTGCCAGCAGCGTAGCTGGGGGGAGGGGCACAGATACGCAGTATTTT. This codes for CASSVAGGRGTDTQYF.

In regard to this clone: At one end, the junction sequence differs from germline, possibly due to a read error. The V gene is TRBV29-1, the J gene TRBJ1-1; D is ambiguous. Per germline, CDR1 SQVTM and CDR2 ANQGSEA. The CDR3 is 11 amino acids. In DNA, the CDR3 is TGCAGCTCATCGGATGAGCGGATAAACCAATTT. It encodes CSSSDERINQF.

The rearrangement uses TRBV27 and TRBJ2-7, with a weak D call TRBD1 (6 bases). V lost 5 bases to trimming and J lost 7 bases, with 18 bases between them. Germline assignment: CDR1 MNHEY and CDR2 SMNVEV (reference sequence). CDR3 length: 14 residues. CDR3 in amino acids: CASSPRASRGEQYF. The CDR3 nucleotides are TGTGCCAGCAGTCCCCGGGCGAGCAGGGGTGAGCAGTACTTC.

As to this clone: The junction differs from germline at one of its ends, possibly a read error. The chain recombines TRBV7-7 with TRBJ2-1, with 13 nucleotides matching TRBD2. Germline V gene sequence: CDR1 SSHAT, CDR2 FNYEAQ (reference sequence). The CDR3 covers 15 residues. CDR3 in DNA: TGTGCTAGCAGCCCGACTAGCGGGGGGTACAATGAGCAGTTCTTC. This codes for CASSPTSGGYNEQFF. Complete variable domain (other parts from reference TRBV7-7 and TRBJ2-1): GAGVSQSPRYKVTKRGQDVTLRCDPISSHATLYWYQQALGQGPEFLTYFNYEAQPDKSGLPSDRFSAERPEGSISTLTIQRTEQRDSAMYRCASSPTSGGYNEQFFGPGTRLTVL.

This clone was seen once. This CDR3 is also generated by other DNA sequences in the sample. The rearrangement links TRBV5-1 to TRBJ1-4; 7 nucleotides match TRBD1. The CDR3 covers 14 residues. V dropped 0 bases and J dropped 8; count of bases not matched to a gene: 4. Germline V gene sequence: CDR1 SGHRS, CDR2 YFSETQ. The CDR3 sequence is CASSLGQGWEKLFF. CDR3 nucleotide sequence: TGCGCCAGCAGCTTGGGACAGGGTTGGGAAAAACTGTTTTTT. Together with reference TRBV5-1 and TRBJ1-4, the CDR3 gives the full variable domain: KAGVTQTPRYLIKTRGQQVTLSCSPISGHRSVSWYQQTPGQGLQFLFEYFSETQRNKGNFPGRFSGRQFSNSRSEMNVSTLELGDSALYLCASSLGQGWEKLFFGSGTQLSVL.

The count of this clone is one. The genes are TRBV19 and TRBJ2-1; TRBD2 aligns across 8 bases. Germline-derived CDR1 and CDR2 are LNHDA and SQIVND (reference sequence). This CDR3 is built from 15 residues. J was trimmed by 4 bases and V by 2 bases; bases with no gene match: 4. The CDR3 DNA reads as TGTGCCAGTAGTATACAACTAGCGGTTTACAATGAGCAGTTCTTC. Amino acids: CASSIQLAVYNEQFF.

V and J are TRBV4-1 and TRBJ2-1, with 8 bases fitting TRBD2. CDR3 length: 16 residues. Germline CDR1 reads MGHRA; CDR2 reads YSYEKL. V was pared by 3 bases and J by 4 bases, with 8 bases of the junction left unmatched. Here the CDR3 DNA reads TGCGCCAGCAGCCACCTGGGACTAGGGCCTTACAATGAGCAGTTCTTC. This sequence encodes CASSHLGLGPYNEQFF.

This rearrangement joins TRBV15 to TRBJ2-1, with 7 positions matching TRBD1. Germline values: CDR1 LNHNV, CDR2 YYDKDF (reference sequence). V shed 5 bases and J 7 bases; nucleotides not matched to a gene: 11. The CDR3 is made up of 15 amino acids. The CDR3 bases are TGTGCCACCAGCTCTCTAAGGGGGACAGAGAATGAGCAGTTCTTC. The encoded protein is CATSSLRGTENEQFF.

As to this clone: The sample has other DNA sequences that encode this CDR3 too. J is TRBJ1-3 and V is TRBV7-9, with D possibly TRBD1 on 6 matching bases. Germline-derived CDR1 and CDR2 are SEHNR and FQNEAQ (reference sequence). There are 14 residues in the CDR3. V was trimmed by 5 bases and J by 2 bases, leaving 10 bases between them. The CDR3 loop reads CASSPQGTGNTIYF. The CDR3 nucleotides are TGTGCCAGCAGCCCTCAGGGGACTGGAAACACCATATATTTT. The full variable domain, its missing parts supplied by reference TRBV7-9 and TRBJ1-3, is DTGVSQNPRHKITKRGQNVTFRCDPISEHNRLYWYRQTLGQGPEFLTYFQNEAQLEKSRLLSDRFSAERPKGSFSTLEIQRTEQGDSAMYLCASSPQGTGNTIYFGEGSWLTVV.

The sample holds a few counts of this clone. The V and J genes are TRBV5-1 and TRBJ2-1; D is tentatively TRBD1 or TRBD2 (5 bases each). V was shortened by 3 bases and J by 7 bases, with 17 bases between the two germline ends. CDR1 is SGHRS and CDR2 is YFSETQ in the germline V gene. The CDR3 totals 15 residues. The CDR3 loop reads CASSSEGPMINEQFF. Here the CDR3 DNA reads TGCGCCAGCAGCTCCGAGGGACCCATGATAAATGAGCAGTTCTTC.

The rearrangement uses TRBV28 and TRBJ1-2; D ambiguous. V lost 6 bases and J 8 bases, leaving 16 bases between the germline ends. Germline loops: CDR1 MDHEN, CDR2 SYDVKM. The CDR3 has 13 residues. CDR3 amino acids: CASSERRARGYTF. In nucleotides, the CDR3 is TGTGCCAGCAGCGAACGGAGGGCGAGAGGCTACACCTTC.

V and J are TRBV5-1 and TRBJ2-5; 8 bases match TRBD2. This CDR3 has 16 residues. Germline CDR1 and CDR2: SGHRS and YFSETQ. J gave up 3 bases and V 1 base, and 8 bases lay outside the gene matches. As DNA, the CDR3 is TGCGCCAGCAGCTTGTTCAGCGGGAGAAGGAAAGAGACCCAGTACTTC. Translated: CASSLFSGRRKETQYF.